The clone carrying this T cell receptor (beta chain) was observed a few times. Antigen unknown. Viral peptide pool expansion of antigen-specific CD4+ T cells preceded sequencing in the ViraFEST assay. Cultured cells yielded isolated CD4+ T cells after approximately nine days. From March to December 2020, the person had a SARS-CoV-2 infection that was confirmed by PCR. IL-2 medium was substituted for half the medium on days 3 and 7. The CDR3 runs 13 residues. The V gene's germline CDR1 is LGHNA and CDR2 YNFKEQ. Trimming shortened V by 0 bases and J by 7 bases, and 7 bases separated the two germline ends. These data belong to a study of vaccination effects on CD4 cells after COVID-19. Study-wide background: Participants got two doses of BNT162b2 or mRNA-1273 vaccine. Study-wide findings and caveats: Researchers reported few convalescent patients and no early post-infection timepoints in the study. Clones of infection and vaccine origin contracted markedly late after vaccination.

The assay was immunoSEQ multiplex PCR, and TCRdb's table has in-frame clones only and misses some. The table lists tens of thousands of clones, more than 60% of them singletons. This TCR was sampled from a human donor who had a prior SARS-CoV-2 infection. The J gene is TRBJ1-5, the V gene TRBV4-2, with D uncertain. The sample here was CD4+ T cells from PBMCs cultured with a peptide pool, taken before COVID-19 vaccination. The CDR3 region has the DNA TGTGCCAGCAGCCAAGAAAGCTACCAGCCCCAGCATTTT. Amino acid sequence: CASSQESYQPQHF.